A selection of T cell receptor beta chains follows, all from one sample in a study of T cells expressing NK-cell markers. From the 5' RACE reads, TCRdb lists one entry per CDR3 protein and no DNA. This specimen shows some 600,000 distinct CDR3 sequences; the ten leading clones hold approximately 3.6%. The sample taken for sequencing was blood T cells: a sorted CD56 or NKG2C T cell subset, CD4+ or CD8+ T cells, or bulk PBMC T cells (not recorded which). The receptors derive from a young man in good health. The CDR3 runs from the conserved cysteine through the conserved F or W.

CDR3: CASARGPTYNEQFF; V: TRBV25-1; J: TRBJ2-1
CDR3: CASSRLGGSANTGELFF; V: TRBV7-9; J: TRBJ2-2
CDR3: CASSFAGQPQHF; V: TRBV28; J: TRBJ1-5
CDR3: CASSLGTGGGRNIQYF; V: TRBV11-2; J: TRBJ2-4
CDR3: CASSKRTSASTDTQYF; V: TRBV5-6; J: TRBJ2-3
CDR3: CASSFPYSTSGSYNEQFF; V: TRBV7-2; J: TRBJ2-1
CDR3: CASSPRLAGGRTDTQYF; V: TRBV27; J: TRBJ2-3
CDR3: CASSMGLAGGPRNEQFF; V: TRBV12-3/TRBV12-4; J: TRBJ2-1
CDR3: CASSDPTSGISPGSFFF; V: TRBV10-1; J: TRBJ2-2
CDR3: CASSYDGRGGTQFF; V: TRBV12-3/TRBV12-4; J: TRBJ2-1
CDR3: CASSSDRVAGGGELFF; V: TRBV5-1; J: TRBJ2-2
CDR3: CASRPYRTSGDTQYF; V: TRBV6-5; J: TRBJ2-3
CDR3: CASSHMSEAATSGRRETQYF; V: TRBV14; J: TRBJ2-5
CDR3: CASSLGGTSFFNEQFF; V: TRBV4-1; J: TRBJ2-1
CDR3: CATTGQPSGANVLTF; V: TRBV6-1; J: TRBJ2-6
CDR3: CASSVGTSGRAQYF; V: TRBV9; J: TRBJ2-4
CDR3: CASSYSDGRGAQYF; V: TRBV6-5; J: TRBJ2-5
CDR3: CASSQDLGLAREDTQYF; V: TRBV4-2; J: TRBJ2-3
CDR3: CASSLDAGVEYF; V: TRBV5-5; J: TRBJ2-7
CDR3: CASSLRGTLSYEQYF; V: TRBV28; J: TRBJ2-7
CDR3: CASSWSGTSGRGFLYNEQFF; V: TRBV7-6; J: TRBJ2-1
CDR3: CASSFNGGYEQYF; V: TRBV27; J: TRBJ2-7
CDR3: CSAPRTGGIYGYTF; V: TRBV20-1; J: TRBJ1-2
CDR3: CALRVNTEAFF; V: TRBV5-1; J: TRBJ1-1
CDR3: CSAREPGQGVNEQFF; V: TRBV20-1; J: TRBJ2-1
CDR3: CASSQDAGGSSYNEQFF; V: TRBV3-1; J: TRBJ2-1
CDR3: CSARSSGDRGYTF; V: TRBV20-1; J: TRBJ1-2